The next 27 T cell receptor beta chains were all read from a single sample in a study of technical replicates of blood from a handful of donors. Here immunoSEQ multiplex PCR was the method, and the copy in TCRdb shows in-frame clones only, minus some. The data contain 91,000 or so clones, about 96% of them singletons. Sequencing used T cells isolated from PBMCs. These receptors came from a human donor in good health.

This chain connects TRBV9 to TRBJ2-7; 11 nucleotides align to TRBD2. CDR1 and CDR2 from the germline V gene are SGDLS and YYNGEE. CDR3 length: 14 amino acids. Trimming took 5 bases from V and 6 from J; bases not matched to a gene: 7. CDR3 in DNA: TGTGCCAGCAGTATAGCGGGGGGGCCTGGCGAGCAGTACTTC. Amino acid sequence: CASSIAGGPGEQYF.

In its sample, this clone was seen once. This sequence joins TRBV7-9 and TRBJ2-3; maybe TRBD1 (6 bases). This CDR3 spans 15 amino acids. Trimming pared 0 bases from V and 4 bases from J, leaving 11 bases between. Germline CDR1 and CDR2: SEHNR and FQNEAQ (reference sequence). The CDR3 spells CASSLAGAVADTQYF. The CDR3 DNA is TGTGCCAGCAGCTTAGCGGGGGCTGTCGCAGATACGCAGTATTTT.

J is TRBJ1-5 and V is TRBV5-1, with 7 bases identical to TRBD1. CDR3 length: 14 residues. Germline V lookup: CDR1 SGHRS, CDR2 YFSETQ. Losses at the gene ends were 2 bases for V and 2 bases for J; bases not matched to a gene: 1. The CDR3 DNA reads TGCGCCAGCAGCTTAGGGGGCGGCAATCAGCCCCAGCATTTT. Encoded protein: CASSLGGGNQPQHF.

This chain joins TRBV6-1 and TRBJ2-7, with D maybe TRBD1 (6 bases). The germline gives CDR1 MNHNS, CDR2 SASEGT. This CDR3 contains 14 residues. V dropped 6 bases and J dropped 3 bases, with 15 bases sitting between them. In DNA form, the CDR3 reads TGTGCCAGCAGCGTAACAGGGAGTAACTACGAGCAGTACTTC. It codes for CASSVTGSNYEQYF.

V and J are TRBV2 and TRBJ2-7; possibly TRBD2 for D (6 bases). CDR1 and CDR2 (germline): SNHLY, FYNNEI. The V gene lost 2 bases and the J gene lost 6 bases, with 17 bases spanning the gap. There are 15 residues in the CDR3. Written as DNA, the CDR3 is TGTGCCAGCAGTGAATTGGGGGAGGAGTACGGCGAGCAGTACTTC. Its translation is CASSELGEEYGEQYF.

The sample holds one count of this clone. The V and J genes are TRBV19 and TRBJ1-2; 7 bases are a match to TRBD1. Trimming cost V 1 base and J 6 bases; bases outside gene matches: 2. Germline CDR1 and CDR2: LNHDA and SQIVND (reference sequence). CDR3 length: 13 amino acids. CDR3 DNA sequence: TGTGCCAGTAGTATAGCCCAGGGGGATGGCTACACCTTC. This encodes CASSIAQGDGYTF.

This chain links TRBV4-1 with TRBJ1-1; D possibly corresponds to TRBD1 (5 bases). The germline V gene has CDR1 MGHRA and CDR2 YSYEKL. This CDR3 has 12 residues. The V end lost 8 bases, the J end lost 4 bases, and 11 bases lay between the germline ends. The CDR3 sequence is CASGPGRTEAFF. CDR3 coding DNA: TGCGCCAGCGGACCAGGGCGCACTGAAGCTTTCTTT.

In the case of this clone: This CDR3 is also generated by other DNA sequences in the sample. CDR3 nucleotide sequence: TGTGCCAGCAGCTTGGGTTCAGGGTTTGTCACTGAAGCTTTCTTT. This translates into CASSLGSGFVTEAFF. The chain links TRBV11-3 to TRBJ1-1, with a tentative D call TRBD1 (5 bases). The CDR3 contains 15 residues. CDR1 is SGHNT and CDR2 is YENEEA in the germline V gene. The V gene lost 3 bases and the J gene lost 4 bases, with 15 bases spanning the gap. The whole variable domain, filled in from reference TRBV11-3 and TRBJ1-1, reads EAGVVQSPRYKIIEKKQPVAFWCNPISGHNTLYWYLQNLGQGPELLIRYENEEAVDDSQLPKDRFSAERLKGVDSTLKIQPAELGDSAVYLCASSLGSGFVTEAFFGQGTRLTVV.

The chain links TRBV29-1 to TRBJ2-5, with 7 bases aligning to TRBD2. The junction had 3 bases not matched to a gene; V was cut back by 3 bases and J by 5 bases. The CDR3 contains 12 residues. The germline V gene encodes CDR1 SQVTM and CDR2 ANQGSEA. CDR3 loop: CSVERGGETQYF. In DNA form, the CDR3 reads TGCAGCGTTGAGCGGGGAGGGGAGACCCAGTACTTC.

In DNA form, the CDR3 reads TGTGCCTGGAGCGACACGGGAATTCGCGGACAGCCCCAGCATTTT. It translates to CAWSDTGIRGQPQHF. The V and J genes are TRBV30 and TRBJ1-5, with D hard to call. Trimming removed 3 bases at V and 7 bases at J, with 19 bases between. The CDR3 covers 15 residues. The germline V gene has CDR1 GTSNPN and CDR2 SVGIG (reference sequence).

The rearrangement uses TRBV19 and TRBJ1-1, with D uncertain. Per the germline V gene, CDR1 is LNHDA and CDR2 is SQIVND (reference sequence). Between the trimmed V and J ends, which lost 3 bases and 1 base, there was a span of 9 bases. This CDR3 spans 14 amino acids. This chain's CDR3 is CASSMSGWNTEAFF. The CDR3 DNA follows: TGTGCCAGTAGTATGTCCGGGTGGAACACTGAAGCTTTCTTT.

The rearrangement uses TRBV19 and TRBJ1-2; 9 bases line up with TRBD1. CDR3 length: 14 residues. With 5 bases clipped from V and 5 bases from J, the junction kept 6 bases outside the gene matches. Germline lookup yields CDR1 LNHDA and CDR2 SQIVND (reference sequence). DNA for the CDR3: TGTGCCAGTAGTTCTCCGGGGACAGGGTATGGCTACACCTTC. This encodes CASSSPGTGYGYTF.

V usage is TRBV28 and J usage is TRBJ2-3; 10 nucleotides match TRBD1. V shed 3 bases and J 1 base; nucleotides not matched to a gene: 19. Germline-derived CDR1 and CDR2 are MDHEN and SYDVKM. The CDR3 is 21 amino acids. CDR3 region: CASSFVRDRGFGLLGTDTQYF. CDR3 bases: TGTGCCAGCAGTTTTGTGCGGGACAGGGGTTTTGGACTTTTAGGCACAGATACGCAGTATTTT.

V usage is TRBV19 and J usage is TRBJ1-5; possible D gene TRBD1, 5 bases. The V and J ends lost 2 bases and 3 bases respectively, with 17 bases between them. The CDR3 is 17 residues long. Germline CDR1 LNHDA, CDR2 SQIVND (reference sequence). DNA for the CDR3: TGTGCCAGTAGTATAATAGGGCAGACAGCGTTCAATCAGCCCCAGCATTTT. Protein sequence: CASSIIGQTAFNQPQHF. The full variable domain, with the rest looked up from reference TRBV19 and TRBJ1-5, is DGGITQSPKYLFRKEGQNVTLSCEQNLNHDAMYWYRQDPGQGLRLIYYSQIVNDFQKGDIAEGYSVSREKKESFPLTVTSAQKNPTAFYLCASSIIGQTAFNQPQHFGDGTRLSIL.

V is TRBV11-2 and J is TRBJ1-1; 8 bases line up with TRBD1. The CDR3 totals 13 residues. Germline CDR1 and CDR2: SGHAT and FQNNGV. With 5 bases clipped from V and 6 bases from J, the junction kept 5 bases outside the gene matches. The CDR3 loop reads CASSPRQGSEAFF. The CDR3 DNA is TGTGCCAGCAGCCCACGACAGGGGTCTGAAGCTTTCTTT.

This clone came up a few times. The chain links TRBV7-3 to TRBJ2-4; D unclear. Germline CDR1 is SGHTA and CDR2 is FQGTGA. Trimming took 5 bases from V and 0 from J, leaving 14 bases between them. The CDR3 length is 16 residues. CDR3 in amino acids: CASSPYPAVAKNIQYF. In nucleotides, the CDR3 is TGTGCCAGCAGCCCCTATCCCGCGGTAGCCAAAAACATTCAGTACTTC.

CDR3 bases: TGTGCCAGCAGTGGTTCCGGGACTAGCGCCGCAGGCACAGATACGCAGTATTTT. Its protein product is CASSGSGTSAAGTDTQYF. The chain recombines TRBV6-4 with TRBJ2-3; TRBD2 aligns across 10 bases. The CDR3 is made up of 18 amino acids. Losses at the gene ends were 4 bases for V and 1 base for J; bases not matched to a gene: 11. Germline V gene lookup returns CDR1 MRHNA and CDR2 SNTAGT.

The V gene is TRBV5-1, the J gene TRBJ2-3; D may be TRBD2 (6 bases). Germline CDR1 SGHRS, CDR2 YFSETQ. There are 15 residues in the CDR3. V lost 4 bases and J lost 9, with 21 bases in between. CDR3 in DNA: TGCGCCAGCAGCAAGCTGCCGACCGGGGAGGAAACGCAGTATTTT. The encoded protein is CASSKLPTGEETQYF. The full variable domain, with the rest looked up from reference TRBV5-1 and TRBJ2-3, is KAGVTQTPRYLIKTRGQQVTLSCSPISGHRSVSWYQQTPGQGLQFLFEYFSETQRNKGNFPGRFSGRQFSNSRSEMNVSTLELGDSALYLCASSKLPTGEETQYFGPGTRLTVL.

The chain employs TRBV28 and TRBJ2-1; TRBD2 matches at 14 bases. CDR1 is MDHEN and CDR2 is SYDVKM in the germline V gene. This CDR3 region has 17 residues. With V trimmed by 3 bases and J by 6 bases, 7 bases remained unmatched. CDR3 in DNA: TGTGCCAGCAGTTTTGAGGGACTAGCGGGAGCCTTCAATGAGCAGTTCTTC. It is translated as CASSFEGLAGAFNEQFF.

V is TRBV21-1 and J is TRBJ2-2; the table's D gene call, TRBD2, was not cross checked with the DNA. TRBV21-1 is deemed a pseudogene. CDR3 length: 16 amino acids. This CDR3 is CASSRSDPERSGELFF. The CDR3 DNA is TGTGCCAGCAGCCGAAGCGACCCTGAGAGGTCCGGGGAGCTGTTTTTT.

The rearrangement joins TRBV5-4 to TRBJ2-5; 7 nucleotides line up with TRBD2. CDR3 length: 15 residues. V lost 4 bases and J lost 4; bases outside the gene matches: 10. Germline values: CDR1 SGHNT, CDR2 YYREEE (reference sequence). The CDR3 region is CASSVNGGTGETQYF. CDR3 in DNA: TGTGCCAGCAGCGTTAACGGGGGGACGGGAGAGACCCAGTACTTC.

The rearrangement uses TRBV11-3 and TRBJ2-3; 8 bases fit TRBD2. The V segment lost 2 bases and the J segment 0 bases; nucleotides outside the gene matches: 4. The germline V gene encodes CDR1 SGHNT and CDR2 YENEEA. This CDR3 has 16 residues. Here the CDR3 reads CASSLREGLSTDTQYF. DNA for the CDR3: TGTGCCAGCAGCTTACGGGAGGGTCTTAGCACAGATACGCAGTATTTT. Full variable domain (rest looked up from reference TRBV11-3 and TRBJ2-3): EAGVVQSPRYKIIEKKQPVAFWCNPISGHNTLYWYLQNLGQGPELLIRYENEEAVDDSQLPKDRFSAERLKGVDSTLKIQPAELGDSAVYLCASSLREGLSTDTQYFGPGTRLTVL.

This rearrangement joins TRBV7-9 to TRBJ2-5, with D possibly matching TRBD1 (5 bases). The CDR3 length is 15 residues. V was shortened by 6 bases and J by 5 bases, with 19 bases between the two germline ends. The germline CDR1 and CDR2 sequences are SEHNR and FQNEAQ (reference sequence). This CDR3 is CASRPAYVQVETQYF. For the CDR3, the DNA is TGTGCCAGCAGACCCGCGTATGTACAGGTCGAGACCCAGTACTTC.

This clone appeared a single time. The chain uses TRBV29-1 and TRBJ1-2; 9 bases fit TRBD1. V shed 6 bases, J shed 5 bases, and the junction held 4 bases outside the gene matches. CDR1 and CDR2 (germline): SQVTM, ANQGSEA. The CDR3 is 12 residues long. This chain's CDR3 is CSVTGGFYGYTF. In nucleotides, the CDR3 is TGCAGCGTGACAGGGGGGTTTTATGGCTACACCTTC.

The J gene is TRBJ1-5, the V gene TRBV10-2, with D possibly matching TRBD1 (6 bases). Trimming took off 8 bases at V and 3 bases at J, with 14 bases between the two ends. The CDR3 is made up of 14 amino acids. Germline V gene data show CDR1 as WSHSY and CDR2 as SAAADI. The CDR3: CASGEGDTNQPQHF. The CDR3 bases are TGCGCCAGCGGGGAGGGGGACACCAATCAGCCCCAGCATTTT.

The V and J genes are TRBV30 and TRBJ2-1; TRBD2 aligns across 10 bases. The V gene end was trimmed by 7 bases and the J gene end by 5 bases; junction bases not matched to a gene: 5. CDR3 length: 13 amino acids. Germline CDR1 GTSNPN, CDR2 SVGIG (reference sequence). The CDR3 is CASLAGVNNEQFF. CDR3 DNA: TGTGCCTCGCTAGCGGGGGTGAACAATGAGCAGTTCTTC.

The V call is TRBV28, the J call TRBJ2-3; TRBD2 aligns across 12 bases. Germline CDR1 reads MDHEN; CDR2 reads SYDVKM. The trim removed 5 bases at V and 4 bases at J, leaving 4 bases unmatched. The CDR3 loop spans 15 amino acids. Written as DNA, the CDR3 is TGTGCCAGCAGTCACCGACTAGCGGGAGCAGATACGCAGTATTTT. It yields the protein CASSHRLAGADTQYF.